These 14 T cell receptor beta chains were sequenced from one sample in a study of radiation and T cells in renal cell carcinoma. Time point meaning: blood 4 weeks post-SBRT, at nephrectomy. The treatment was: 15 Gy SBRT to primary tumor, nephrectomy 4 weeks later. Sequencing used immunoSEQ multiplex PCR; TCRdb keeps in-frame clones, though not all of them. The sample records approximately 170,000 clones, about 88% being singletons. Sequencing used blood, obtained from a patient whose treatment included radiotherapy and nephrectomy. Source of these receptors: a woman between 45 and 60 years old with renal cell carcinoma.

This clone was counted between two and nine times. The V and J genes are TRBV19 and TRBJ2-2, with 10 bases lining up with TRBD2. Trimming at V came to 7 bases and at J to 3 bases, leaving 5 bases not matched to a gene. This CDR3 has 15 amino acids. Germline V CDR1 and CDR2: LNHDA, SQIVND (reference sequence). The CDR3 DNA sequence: TGTGCCAGTAAGGGCGGGACTAGCGACACCGGGGAGCTGTTTTTT. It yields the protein CASKGGTSDTGELFF.

The CDR3 bases are TGCGCCAGCAGCGGTCCGGGACTAGCGGGTCCACCTCAGCCCTTAGCGGCAGATACGCAGTATTTT. As protein: CASSGPGLAGPPQPLAADTQYF. The rearrangement uses TRBV5-1 and TRBJ2-3, with TRBD2 matching over 12 bases. The CDR3 totals 22 residues. Unmatched junction bases numbered 25, after V lost 4 bases and J lost 4 bases. Germline values: CDR1 SGHRS, CDR2 YFSETQ.

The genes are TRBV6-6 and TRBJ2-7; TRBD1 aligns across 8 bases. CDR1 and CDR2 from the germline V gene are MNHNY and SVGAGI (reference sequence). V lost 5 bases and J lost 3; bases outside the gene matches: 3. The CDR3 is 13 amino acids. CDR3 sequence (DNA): TGTGCCAGCAGTAAAGACAGGGGCTACGAGCAGTACTTC. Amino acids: CASSKDRGYEQYF.

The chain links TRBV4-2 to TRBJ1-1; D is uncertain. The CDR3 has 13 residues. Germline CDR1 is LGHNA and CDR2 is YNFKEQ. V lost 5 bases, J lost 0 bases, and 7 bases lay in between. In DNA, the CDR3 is TGTGCCAGCAGCACCCAGATGAACACTGAAGCTTTCTTT. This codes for CASSTQMNTEAFF.

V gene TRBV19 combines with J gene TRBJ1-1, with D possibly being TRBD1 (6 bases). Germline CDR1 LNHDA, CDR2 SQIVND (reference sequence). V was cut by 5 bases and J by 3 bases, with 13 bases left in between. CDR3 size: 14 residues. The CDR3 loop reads CASSVRQAHTEAFF. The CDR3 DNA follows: TGTGCCAGTAGTGTCCGACAGGCACACACTGAAGCTTTCTTT.

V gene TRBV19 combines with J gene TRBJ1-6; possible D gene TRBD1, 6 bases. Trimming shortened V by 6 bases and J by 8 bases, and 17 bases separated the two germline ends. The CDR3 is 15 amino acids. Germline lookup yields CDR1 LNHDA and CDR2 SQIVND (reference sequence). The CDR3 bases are TGTGCCAGTAGCCCCCGACAGGTGAACCATTCACCCCTCCACTTT. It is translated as CASSPRQVNHSPLHF.

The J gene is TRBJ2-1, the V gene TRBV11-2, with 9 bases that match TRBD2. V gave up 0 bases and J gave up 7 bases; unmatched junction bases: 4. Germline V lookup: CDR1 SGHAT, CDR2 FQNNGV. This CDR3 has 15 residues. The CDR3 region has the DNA TGTGCCAGCAGCTTAGATGTCCTAGCGGGGAATGAGCAGTTCTTC. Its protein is CASSLDVLAGNEQFF.

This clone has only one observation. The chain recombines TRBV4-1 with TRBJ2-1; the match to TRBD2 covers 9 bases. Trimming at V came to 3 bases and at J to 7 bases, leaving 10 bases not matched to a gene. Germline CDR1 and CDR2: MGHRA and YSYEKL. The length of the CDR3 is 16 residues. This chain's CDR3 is CASSHRGLAKRNEQFF. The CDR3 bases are TGCGCCAGCAGCCATCGCGGACTAGCGAAGAGGAATGAGCAGTTCTTC.

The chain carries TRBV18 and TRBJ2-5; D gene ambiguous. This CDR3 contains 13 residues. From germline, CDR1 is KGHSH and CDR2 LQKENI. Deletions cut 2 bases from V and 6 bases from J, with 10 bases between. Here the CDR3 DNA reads TGTGCCAGCTCACCAACGAAAGGACAGACCCAGTACTTC. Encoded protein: CASSPTKGQTQYF.

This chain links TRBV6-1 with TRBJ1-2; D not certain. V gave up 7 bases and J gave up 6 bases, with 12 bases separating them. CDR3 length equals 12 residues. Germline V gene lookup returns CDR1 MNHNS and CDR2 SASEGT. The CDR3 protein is CASNTRIHGYTF. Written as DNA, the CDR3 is TGTGCCAGCAATACAAGGATCCATGGCTACACCTTC.

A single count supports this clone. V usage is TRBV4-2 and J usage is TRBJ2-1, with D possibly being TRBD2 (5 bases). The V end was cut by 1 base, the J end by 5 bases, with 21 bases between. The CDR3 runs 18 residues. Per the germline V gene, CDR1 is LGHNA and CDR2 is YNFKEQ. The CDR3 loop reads CASSQVQDGLAIHNEQFF. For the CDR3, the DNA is TGTGCCAGCAGCCAAGTCCAGGATGGGCTAGCTATACACAATGAGCAGTTCTTC.

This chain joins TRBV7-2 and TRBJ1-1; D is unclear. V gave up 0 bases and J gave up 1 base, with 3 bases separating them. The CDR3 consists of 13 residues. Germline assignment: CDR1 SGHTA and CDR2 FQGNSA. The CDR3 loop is CASSLARNTEAFF. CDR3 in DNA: TGTGCCAGCAGCTTAGCTCGGAACACTGAAGCTTTCTTT.

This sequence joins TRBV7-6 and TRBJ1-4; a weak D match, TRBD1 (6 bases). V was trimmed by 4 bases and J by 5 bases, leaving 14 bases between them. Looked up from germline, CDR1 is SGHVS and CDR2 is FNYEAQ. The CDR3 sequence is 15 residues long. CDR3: CASSSPGQRNEKLFF. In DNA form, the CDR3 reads TGTGCCAGCAGCTCTCCGGGACAAAGAAATGAAAAACTGTTTTTT.

The CDR3: CASSLAMGGDTDTQYF. In DNA, the CDR3 is TGTGCCAGCAGCTTGGCCATGGGGGGAGACACAGATACGCAGTATTTT. The V call is TRBV5-4, the J call TRBJ2-3; maybe TRBD2 (6 bases). The germline CDR1 and CDR2 sequences are SGHNT and YYREEE (reference sequence). Trimming pared 0 bases from V and 2 bases from J, leaving 13 bases between. The CDR3 runs 16 residues. Full variable domain (rest looked up from reference TRBV5-4 and TRBJ2-3): ETGVTQSPTHLIKTRGQQVTLRCSSQSGHNTVSWYQQALGQGPQFIFQYYREEENGRGNFPPRFSGLQFPNYSSELNVNALELDDSALYLCASSLAMGGDTDTQYFGPGTRLTVL.